This TCR beta chain was recorded in a study of T cell responses to AZD1222 COVID-19 vaccine. General study points: Mostly white British, mostly female donors; authors suggested clonal diversity may be underestimated. Only 5 or 6 AZD1222 recipients were seropositive at baseline.

Remarks on this clone: Its specificity is not known.

TCRdb's table, derived via immunoSEQ multiplex PCR, lists solely in-frame clones and lacks some. The sample contains about 140,000 clones, 70% to 90% of which appear only once. The germline V gene has CDR1 SEHNR and CDR2 FQNEAQ (reference sequence). This CDR3 is built from 13 residues. With 3 bases removed from V and 13 bases from J, the gap between germline ends came to 13 bases. The chain recombines TRBV7-9 with TRBJ1-6, with D uncertain. The TCR was taken from an adult in good health. Material: peripheral blood, obtained on day 0 of AZD1222 vaccination. The chain's CDR3 is CASSFATLSPLHF. In nucleotides, the CDR3 is TGTGCCAGCAGCTTCGCGACCCTATCGCCCCTCCACTTT.